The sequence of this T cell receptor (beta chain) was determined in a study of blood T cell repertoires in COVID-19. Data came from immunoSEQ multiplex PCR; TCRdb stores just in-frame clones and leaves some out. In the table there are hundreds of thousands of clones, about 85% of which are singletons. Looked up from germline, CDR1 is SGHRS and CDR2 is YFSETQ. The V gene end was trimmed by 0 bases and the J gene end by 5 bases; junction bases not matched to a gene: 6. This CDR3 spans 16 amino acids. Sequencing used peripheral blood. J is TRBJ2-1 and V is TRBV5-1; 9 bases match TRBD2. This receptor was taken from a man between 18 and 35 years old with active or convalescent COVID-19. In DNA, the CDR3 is TGCGCCAGCAGCTTGGTCCCGGGACTAGCAAACAATGAGCAGTTCTTC. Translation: CASSLVPGLANNEQFF.